Presented here are 25 T cell receptor beta chains from one specimen sequenced in a study of cytotoxic CD8 clonotypes in ibrutinib-treated CLL (dated by TCRdb to the early 2020s). The library came from the immunoSEQ multiplex PCR assay. This is the immuneACCESS table as TCRdb keeps it, with only in-frame sequences that have V and J called. A part of the clones is gone; compared with another copy, unresolved V genes explain less than half, and the rest is unexplained. The sample data list 250,000 or so clones, and 70% of these were observed just once. The ten largest clones represent about 16% of the sample. In light of the paper, this sample's time point label describes: 20 to 25 months on ibrutinib. The sample in question was PBMCs, obtained after 24 months of ibrutinib treatment. Source of these receptors: a human donor with chronic lymphocytic leukemia.

This clone was picked up a small number of times. V usage is TRBV11-3 and J usage is TRBJ2-3, with D maybe TRBD2 (7 bases). The CDR3 spans 15 residues. CDR1 and CDR2 (germline): SGHNT, YENEEA. The V end lost 5 bases, the J end lost 1 base, and 13 bases lay between the germline ends. Written as DNA, the CDR3 is TGTGCCAGCAGCGGGGGGCTAGCGGGCACAGATACGCAGTATTTT. It encodes CASSGGLAGTDTQYF. The full variable domain, with the rest looked up from reference TRBV11-3 and TRBJ2-3, is EAGVVQSPRYKIIEKKQPVAFWCNPISGHNTLYWYLQNLGQGPELLIRYENEEAVDDSQLPKDRFSAERLKGVDSTLKIQPAELGDSAVYLCASSGGLAGTDTQYFGPGTRLTVL.

The chain combines TRBV30 with TRBJ1-1, with TRBD1 matching over 9 bases. The germline CDR1 and CDR2 sequences are GTSNPN and SVGIG (reference sequence). Trimming cost V 7 bases and J 5 bases; bases outside gene matches: 11. There are 14 residues in the CDR3. This CDR3 reads CASSAGTGPTEAFF. CDR3 DNA: TGTGCCTCCAGCGCCGGGACAGGGCCGACTGAAGCTTTCTTT.

This clone appeared a few times. The rearrangement joins TRBV10-1 to TRBJ2-1; 7 bases are a match to TRBD2. After removal of 6 bases from V and 8 bases from J, the junction contained 10 bases not matched to a gene. The germline CDR1 and CDR2 sequences are WNHNN and SYGVQD (reference sequence). The CDR3 totals 14 residues. CDR3 nucleotide sequence: TGCGCCAGCAGCCGCGGACTAGGCGGGGATGAGCAGTTCTTC. Translating gives CASSRGLGGDEQFF.

Only a few counts were recorded for this clone. In DNA, the CDR3 is TGTGCCAGCAGGGTCGGGAGTGAAGCTTTCTTT. This encodes CASRVGSEAFF. The rearrangement joins TRBV25-1 to TRBJ1-1; D is unresolved. Trimming shortened V by 6 bases and J by 7 bases, and 9 bases separated the two germline ends. The germline V gene encodes CDR1 MGHDK and CDR2 SYGVNS. The CDR3 sequence is 11 residues long.

The chain recombines TRBV29-1 with TRBJ2-5; D not resolved. Trimming shortened V by 7 bases and J by 4 bases, and 13 bases separated the two germline ends. CDR3 length: 12 residues. Germline V gives CDR1 SQVTM, CDR2 ANQGSEA. The CDR3 sequence is CSASEDRETQYF. The CDR3 DNA is TGCAGCGCCTCAGAGGACCGAGAGACCCAGTACTTC.

The chain is built from TRBV5-1 and TRBJ2-3; D remains ambiguous. The germline CDR1 and CDR2 sequences are SGHRS and YFSETQ. The V end lost 4 bases, the J end lost 3 bases, and 15 bases lay between the germline ends. This CDR3 has 15 amino acids. The CDR3 DNA sequence: TGCGCCAGCAGCCGTTCTGGTACCGGGACAGATACGCAGTATTTT. Residues: CASSRSGTGTDTQYF. Complete variable domain (other parts from reference TRBV5-1 and TRBJ2-3): KAGVTQTPRYLIKTRGQQVTLSCSPISGHRSVSWYQQTPGQGLQFLFEYFSETQRNKGNFPGRFSGRQFSNSRSEMNVSTLELGDSALYLCASSRSGTGTDTQYFGPGTRLTVL.

The rearrangement links TRBV7-3 to TRBJ2-2; D gene uncertain. The length of the CDR3 is 16 residues. V was pared by 5 bases and J by 1 base, with 14 bases between. Germline CDR1 SGHTA, CDR2 FQGTGA. In DNA form, the CDR3 reads TGTGCCAGCAGCCTGGGATCTGGGTGGAACACCGGGGAGCTGTTTTTT. This codes for CASSLGSGWNTGELFF.

This clone was counted ten times or more. This chain links TRBV19 with TRBJ2-6; D is uncertain. Germline V gives CDR1 LNHDA, CDR2 SQIVND (reference sequence). The CDR3 has 13 residues. Trimming removed 6 bases from V and 2 bases from J, with 5 bases in between. CDR3 residues: CASRETGANVLTF. The DNA of the CDR3 is TGTGCCAGTAGAGAGACTGGGGCCAACGTCCTGACTTTC.

The chain is built from TRBV7-6 and TRBJ2-1; maybe TRBD2 (5 bases). Between the trimmed V and J ends, which lost 1 base and 8 bases, there was a span of 15 bases. Germline V gene sequence: CDR1 SGHVS, CDR2 FNYEAQ. The CDR3 has 15 residues. For the CDR3, the DNA is TGTGCCAGCAGCTTAGGGGAGCGGCCGGGCGATGAGCAGTTCTTC. Translation: CASSLGERPGDEQFF.

This sequence joins TRBV5-4 and TRBJ2-7; no clear D gene. Germline-derived CDR1 and CDR2 are SGHNT and YYREEE (reference sequence). V was cut by 1 base and J by 0 bases, with 11 bases left in between. The CDR3 contains 15 residues. CDR3 amino acids: CASSLWAGSSYEQYF. The CDR3, as DNA: TGTGCCAGCAGCTTGTGGGCAGGATCCTCCTACGAGCAGTACTTC.

The chain is built from TRBV18 and TRBJ2-3; no reliable D call. Germline loops: CDR1 KGHSH, CDR2 LQKENI. The CDR3 runs 15 residues. V shed 6 bases and J shed 3 bases, with 16 bases lying between them. CDR3 DNA sequence: TGTGCCAGCTCCCTGGGGTGGGCTCGAACAGATACGCAGTATTTT. Its protein product is CASSLGWARTDTQYF. Looking up the rest from reference TRBV18 and TRBJ2-3 gives the full variable domain: NAGVMQNPRHLVRRRGQEARLRCSPMKGHSHVYWYRQLPEEGLKFMVYLQKENIIDESGMPKERFSAEFPKEGPSILRIQQVVRGDSAAYFCASSLGWARTDTQYFGPGTRLTVL.

This clone was recorded once. V gene TRBV5-1 combines with J gene TRBJ1-4; D gene uncertain. Germline CDR1 is SGHRS and CDR2 is YFSETQ. The CDR3 totals 14 residues. V was shortened by 5 bases and J by 0 bases, with 8 bases between the two germline ends. DNA for the CDR3: TGCGCCAGCAGGGGAGTTGCAACTAATGAAAAACTGTTTTTT. It specifies CASRGVATNEKLFF.

This clone was seen a handful of times. CDR3 sequence: CASSQEAGGRNEQFF. The DNA of the CDR3 is TGTGCCAGCAGCCAAGAAGCGGGAGGGCGGAATGAGCAGTTCTTC. This chain links TRBV4-2 with TRBJ2-1; TRBD2 matches at 10 bases. The J segment lost 7 bases and the V segment lost 0 bases, leaving 3 bases of the junction unmatched. Looked up from germline, CDR1 is LGHNA and CDR2 is YNFKEQ. This CDR3 is built from 15 residues.

The chain employs TRBV7-6 and TRBJ2-1; TRBD2 matches 11 bases. V lost 2 bases to trimming and J lost 3 bases; unmatched junction nucleotides: 6. CDR1 is SGHVS, CDR2 FNYEAQ, per germline. The CDR3 consists of 17 residues. The CDR3 coding sequence is TGTGCCAGCAGCTTATACCCCGGGACTAGCGGCTACAATGAGCAGTTCTTC. Translated, it gives CASSLYPGTSGYNEQFF.

This clone was seen only a few times. This chain connects TRBV19 to TRBJ2-7; either TRBD1 or TRBD2 may fit D (5 bases each). From germline, CDR1 is LNHDA and CDR2 SQIVND (reference sequence). The CDR3 extends over 11 amino acids. The V end was cut by 5 bases, the J end by 7 bases, with 9 bases between. The CDR3 is CASSPGREQYF. The DNA of the CDR3 is TGTGCCAGTAGTCCGGGACGGGAGCAGTACTTC.

This chain uses TRBV30 with TRBJ1-1; 10 bases are shared with TRBD1. The CDR3 length is 15 residues. The germline V gene encodes CDR1 GTSNPN and CDR2 SVGIG (reference sequence). Germline trimming cut 1 base from V and 6 bases from J; bases unmatched to any gene: 8. CDR3 bases: TGTGCCTGGAGTGGACCGGGACAGGGGATGCCTGAAGCTTTCTTT. It translates to CAWSGPGQGMPEAFF. Filled out from reference TRBV30 and TRBJ1-1, the complete variable domain reads SQTIHQWPATLVQPVGSPLSLECTVEGTSNPNLYWYRQAAGRGLQLLFYSVGIGQISSEVPQNLSASRPQDRQFILSSKKLLLSDSGFYLCAWSGPGQGMPEAFFGQGTRLTVV.

The rearrangement links TRBV5-1 to TRBJ1-1; TRBD1 matches at 7 bases. With 9 bases clipped from V and 5 bases from J, the junction kept 10 bases outside the gene matches. CDR3 length: 13 residues. Germline V gene data show CDR1 as SGHRS and CDR2 as YFSETQ. The DNA for the CDR3 is TGCGCCACCCGAACAGGGGAAGGAACTGAAGCTTTCTTT. It specifies CATRTGEGTEAFF.

The chain's CDR3 is CASSWEGTSGNTIYF. CDR3 nucleotide sequence: TGTGCCAGCAGTTGGGAGGGCACCTCTGGAAACACCATATATTTT. The chain joins TRBV6-5 to TRBJ1-3; no definite D call. V dropped 4 bases and J dropped 0 bases, with 10 bases sitting between them. The length of the CDR3 is 15 residues. Germline V gives CDR1 MNHEY, CDR2 SVGAGI.

This clone has more than one count but fewer than ten. The chain employs TRBV6-5 and TRBJ2-7; TRBD2 aligns across 13 bases. Germline CDR1 reads MNHEY; CDR2 reads SVGAGI. CDR3 length: 14 residues. V was pared by 6 bases and J by 5 bases, with 4 bases of the junction left unmatched. CDR3 sequence reads: CASSRGLAGDEQYF. CDR3 DNA sequence: TGTGCCAGCAGCAGAGGACTAGCGGGAGACGAGCAGTACTTC.

The J gene is TRBJ2-2, the V gene TRBV18; 7 nucleotides align to TRBD1. With V trimmed by 2 bases and J by 7 bases, 10 bases remained unmatched. Germline V gene lookup returns CDR1 KGHSH and CDR2 LQKENI. The CDR3 is 16 amino acids. CDR3 sequence: CASSPSPTGDGGELFF. The DNA of the CDR3 is TGTGCCAGCTCACCAAGCCCAACAGGGGACGGCGGGGAGCTGTTTTTT.

J is TRBJ1-5 and V is TRBV10-3; D possibly corresponds to TRBD1 (5 bases). V was pared by 2 bases and J by 2 bases, with 7 bases between. Germline-derived CDR1 and CDR2 are ENHRY and SYGVKD. There are 14 residues in the CDR3. The CDR3 sequence is CAISERDGNQPQHF. CDR3 DNA sequence: TGTGCCATCAGTGAGCGGGACGGCAATCAGCCCCAGCATTTT.

This chain connects TRBV4-3 to TRBJ2-3; 11 positions match TRBD1. The length of the CDR3 is 17 residues. V lost 0 bases, J lost 3 bases, and 5 bases stayed unmatched. CDR1 and CDR2 (germline): LGHNA, YSLEER. The CDR3 DNA follows: TGCGCCAGCAGCCAAGATGGGACAGGGGGGCCTACAGATACGCAGTATTTT. Its protein product is CASSQDGTGGPTDTQYF.

This sequence joins TRBV6-1 and TRBJ1-1, with D unclear. CDR1 and CDR2 (germline): MNHNS, SASEGT. The CDR3 runs 13 residues. V lost 1 base and J lost 10, with 13 bases in between. The CDR3 here is CASSEGTGRGAFF. For the CDR3, the DNA is TGTGCCAGCAGTGAAGGGACCGGACGCGGAGCTTTCTTT.

The chain joins TRBV27 to TRBJ1-4, with D maybe TRBD1 (5 bases). The CDR3 extends over 15 amino acids. Germline CDR1 reads MNHEY; CDR2 reads SMNVEV (reference sequence). The ends were cut back, 4 bases at V and 3 bases at J, with 12 bases in the middle. The CDR3 loop reads CASSYDSGANEKLFF. The CDR3 DNA follows: TGTGCCAGCAGTTACGACAGCGGAGCTAATGAAAAACTGTTTTTT.

V usage is TRBV25-1 and J usage is TRBJ2-5, with D perhaps matching TRBD2 (6 bases). The germline gives CDR1 MGHDK, CDR2 SYGVNS. CDR3 size: 14 residues. Trimming pared 4 bases from V and 4 bases from J, leaving 13 bases between. The chain's CDR3 is CASSAGEERETQYF. CDR3 in DNA: TGTGCCAGCAGTGCGGGGGAAGAAAGAGAGACCCAGTACTTC. The full variable domain, its missing parts supplied by reference TRBV25-1 and TRBJ2-5, is EADIYQTPRYLVIGTGKKITLECSQTMGHDKMYWYQQDPGMELHLIHYSYGVNSTEKGDLSSESTVSRIRTEHFPLTLESARPSHTSQYLCASSAGEERETQYFGPGTRLLVL.